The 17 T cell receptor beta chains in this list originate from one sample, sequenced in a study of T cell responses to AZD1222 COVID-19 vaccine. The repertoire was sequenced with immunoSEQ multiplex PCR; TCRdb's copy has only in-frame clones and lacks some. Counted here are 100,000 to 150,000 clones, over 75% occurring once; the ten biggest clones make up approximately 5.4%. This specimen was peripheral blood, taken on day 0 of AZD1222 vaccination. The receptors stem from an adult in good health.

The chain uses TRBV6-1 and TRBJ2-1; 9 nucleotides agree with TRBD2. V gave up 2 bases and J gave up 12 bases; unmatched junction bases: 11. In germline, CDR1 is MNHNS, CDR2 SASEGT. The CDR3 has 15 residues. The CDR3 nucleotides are TGTGCCAGCAGTGAACATTTTAGCGGGGGAATCGGGCAGTTCTTC. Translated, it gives CASSEHFSGGIGQFF.

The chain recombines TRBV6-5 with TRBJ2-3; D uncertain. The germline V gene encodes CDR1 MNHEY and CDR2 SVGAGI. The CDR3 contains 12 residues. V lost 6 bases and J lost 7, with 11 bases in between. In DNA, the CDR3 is TGTGCCAGCAGCAACCTGGCGAATACGCAGTATTTT. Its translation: CASSNLANTQYF.

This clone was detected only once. The CDR3 DNA follows: TGTGCCAGTAGACCCGGACAGGCCCTTAACTATGGCTACACCTTC. It codes for CASRPGQALNYGYTF. The chain joins TRBV19 to TRBJ1-2; 7 bases match TRBD1. Trimming took 6 bases from V and 1 from J; bases not matched to a gene: 8. The CDR3 spans 15 residues. Germline loops: CDR1 LNHDA, CDR2 SQIVND (reference sequence). Supplemented by reference TRBV19 and TRBJ1-2, the full variable domain reads DGGITQSPKYLFRKEGQNVTLSCEQNLNHDAMYWYRQDPGQGLRLIYYSQIVNDFQKGDIAEGYSVSREKKESFPLTVTSAQKNPTAFYLCASRPGQALNYGYTFGSGTRLTVV.

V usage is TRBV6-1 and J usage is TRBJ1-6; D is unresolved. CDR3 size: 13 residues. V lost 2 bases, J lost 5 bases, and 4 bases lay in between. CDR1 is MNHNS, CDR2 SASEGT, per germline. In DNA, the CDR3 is TGTGCCAGCAGTGAAAGGGATAATTCACCCCTCCACTTT. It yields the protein CASSERDNSPLHF.

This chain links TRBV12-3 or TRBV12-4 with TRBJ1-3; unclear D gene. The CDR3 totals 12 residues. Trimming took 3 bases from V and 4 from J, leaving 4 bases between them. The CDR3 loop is CASSFSGNTIYF. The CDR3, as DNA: TGTGCCAGCAGTTTCTCCGGAAACACCATATATTTT.

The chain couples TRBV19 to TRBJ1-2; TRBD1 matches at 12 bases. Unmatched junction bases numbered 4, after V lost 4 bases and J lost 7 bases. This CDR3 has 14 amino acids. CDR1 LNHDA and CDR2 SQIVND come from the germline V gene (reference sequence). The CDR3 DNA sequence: TGTGCCAGTAGTACCGGGACAGGGGGCTCTGGCTACACCTTC. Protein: CASSTGTGGSGYTF. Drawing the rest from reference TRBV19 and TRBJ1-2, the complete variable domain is DGGITQSPKYLFRKEGQNVTLSCEQNLNHDAMYWYRQDPGQGLRLIYYSQIVNDFQKGDIAEGYSVSREKKESFPLTVTSAQKNPTAFYLCASSTGTGGSGYTFGSGTRLTVV.

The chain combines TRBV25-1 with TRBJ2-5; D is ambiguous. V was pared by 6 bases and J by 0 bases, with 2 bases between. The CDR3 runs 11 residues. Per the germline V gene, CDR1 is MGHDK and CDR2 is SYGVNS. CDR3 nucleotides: TGTGCCAGCAGGTACCAAGAGACCCAGTACTTC. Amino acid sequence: CASRYQETQYF.

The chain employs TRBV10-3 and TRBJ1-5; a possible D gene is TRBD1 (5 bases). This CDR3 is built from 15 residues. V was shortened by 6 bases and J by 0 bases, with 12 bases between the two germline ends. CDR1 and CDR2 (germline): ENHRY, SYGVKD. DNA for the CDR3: TGTGCCATCAGAAAGGGGCCTGATAGCAATCAGCCCCAGCATTTT. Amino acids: CAIRKGPDSNQPQHF.

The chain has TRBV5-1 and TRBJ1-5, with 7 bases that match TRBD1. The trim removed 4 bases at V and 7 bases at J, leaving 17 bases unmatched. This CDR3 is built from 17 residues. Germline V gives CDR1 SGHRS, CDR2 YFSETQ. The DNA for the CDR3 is TGCGCCAGCAGCCCATTTTCAGGGGGGGAAAGGCCCCAGCCCCAGCATTTT. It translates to CASSPFSGGERPQPQHF.

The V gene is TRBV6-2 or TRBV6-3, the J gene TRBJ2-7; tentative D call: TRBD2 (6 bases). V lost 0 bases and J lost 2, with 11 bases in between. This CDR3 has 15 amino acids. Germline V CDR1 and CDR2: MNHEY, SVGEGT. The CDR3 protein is CASSYSSGSTYEQYF. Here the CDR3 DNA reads TGTGCCAGCAGTTACTCTAGCGGCTCTACCTACGAGCAGTACTTC.

CDR3 sequence (DNA): TGTGCCAGCAGGGCCGGGACAGGGGGCACTGAAGCTTTCTTT. Translation gives CASRAGTGGTEAFF. The chain combines TRBV5-6 with TRBJ1-1, with TRBD1 matching 11 bases. Trimming at V came to 5 bases and at J to 4 bases, leaving 4 bases not matched to a gene. The CDR3 is made up of 14 amino acids. The germline CDR1 and CDR2 sequences are SGHDT and YYEEEE. Supplemented by reference TRBV5-6 and TRBJ1-1, the full variable domain reads DAGVTQSPTHLIKTRGQQVTLRCSPKSGHDTVSWYQQALGQGPQFIFQYYEEEERQRGNFPDRFSGHQFPNYSSELNVNALLLGDSALYLCASRAGTGGTEAFFGQGTRLTVV.

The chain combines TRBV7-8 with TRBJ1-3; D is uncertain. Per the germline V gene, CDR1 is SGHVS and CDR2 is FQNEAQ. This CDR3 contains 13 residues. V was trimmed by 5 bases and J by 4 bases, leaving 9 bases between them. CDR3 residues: CASSRFLGNTIYF. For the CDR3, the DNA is TGTGCCAGCAGCAGATTTTTGGGAAACACCATATATTTT.

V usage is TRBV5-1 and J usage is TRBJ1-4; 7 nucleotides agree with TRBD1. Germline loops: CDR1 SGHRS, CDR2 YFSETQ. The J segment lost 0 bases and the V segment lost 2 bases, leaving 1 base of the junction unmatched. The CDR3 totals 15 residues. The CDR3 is CASSLTGATNEKLFF. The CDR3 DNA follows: TGCGCCAGCAGCTTAACAGGGGCAACTAATGAAAAACTGTTTTTT.

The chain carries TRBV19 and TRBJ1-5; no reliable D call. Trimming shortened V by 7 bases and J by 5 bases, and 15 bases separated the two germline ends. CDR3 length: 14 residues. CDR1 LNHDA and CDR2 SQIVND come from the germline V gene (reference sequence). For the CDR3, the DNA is TGTGCCAGTATTCCAAGGGCGGGTTATCAGCCCCAGCATTTT. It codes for CASIPRAGYQPQHF.

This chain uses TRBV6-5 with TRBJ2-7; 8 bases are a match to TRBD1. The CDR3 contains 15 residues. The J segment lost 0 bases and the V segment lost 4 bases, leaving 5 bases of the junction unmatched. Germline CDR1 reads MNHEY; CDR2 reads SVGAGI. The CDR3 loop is CASSSRTGSSYEQYF. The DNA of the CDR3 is TGTGCCAGCAGTTCCAGGACAGGGAGCTCCTACGAGCAGTACTTC.

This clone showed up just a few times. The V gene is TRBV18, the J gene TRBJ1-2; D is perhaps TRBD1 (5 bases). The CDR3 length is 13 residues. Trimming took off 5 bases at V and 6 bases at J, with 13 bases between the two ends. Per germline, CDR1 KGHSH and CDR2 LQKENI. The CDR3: CASSEGLVHGYTF. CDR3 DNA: TGTGCCAGCTCAGAGGGACTTGTCCATGGCTACACCTTC.

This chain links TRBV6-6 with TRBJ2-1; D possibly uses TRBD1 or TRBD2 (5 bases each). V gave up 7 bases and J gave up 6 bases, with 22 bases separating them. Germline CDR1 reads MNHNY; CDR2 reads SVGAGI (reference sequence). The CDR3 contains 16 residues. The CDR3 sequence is CASIITGTPRVNEQFF. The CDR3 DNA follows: TGTGCCAGCATTATTACCGGGACCCCCAGGGTCAATGAGCAGTTCTTC.